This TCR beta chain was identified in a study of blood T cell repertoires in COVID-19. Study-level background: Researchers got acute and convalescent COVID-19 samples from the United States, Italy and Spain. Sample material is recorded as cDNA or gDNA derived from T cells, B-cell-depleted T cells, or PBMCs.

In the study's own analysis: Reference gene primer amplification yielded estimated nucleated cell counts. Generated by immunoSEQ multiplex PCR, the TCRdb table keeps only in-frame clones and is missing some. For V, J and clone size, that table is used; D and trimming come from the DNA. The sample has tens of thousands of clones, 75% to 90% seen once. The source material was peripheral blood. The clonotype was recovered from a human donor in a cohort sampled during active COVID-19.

The CDR3 DNA reads TGTGCCAGTAGTCCGAGAACTGGGGAGTCAGAGACCCAGTACTTC. This encodes CASSPRTGESETQYF. The chain carries TRBV19 and TRBJ2-5; possibly TRBD2 for D (5 bases). The CDR3 is made up of 15 amino acids. Germline V lookup: CDR1 LNHDA, CDR2 SQIVND (reference sequence). V was shortened by 5 bases and J by 4 bases, with 17 bases between the two germline ends.